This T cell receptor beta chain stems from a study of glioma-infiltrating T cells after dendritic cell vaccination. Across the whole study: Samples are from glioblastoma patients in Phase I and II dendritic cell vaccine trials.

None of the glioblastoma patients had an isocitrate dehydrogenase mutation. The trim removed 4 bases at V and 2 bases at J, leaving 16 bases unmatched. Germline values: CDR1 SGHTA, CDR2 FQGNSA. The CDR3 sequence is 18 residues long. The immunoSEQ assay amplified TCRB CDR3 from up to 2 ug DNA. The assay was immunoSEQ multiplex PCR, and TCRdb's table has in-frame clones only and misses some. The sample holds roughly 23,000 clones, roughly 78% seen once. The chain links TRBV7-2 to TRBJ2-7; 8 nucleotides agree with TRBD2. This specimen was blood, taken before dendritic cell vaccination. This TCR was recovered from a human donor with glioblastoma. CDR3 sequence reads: CASSSYGGRREAAYEQYF. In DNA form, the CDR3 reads TGTGCCAGCAGCTCCTATGGGGGTCGGCGGGAGGCGGCCTACGAGCAGTACTTC.